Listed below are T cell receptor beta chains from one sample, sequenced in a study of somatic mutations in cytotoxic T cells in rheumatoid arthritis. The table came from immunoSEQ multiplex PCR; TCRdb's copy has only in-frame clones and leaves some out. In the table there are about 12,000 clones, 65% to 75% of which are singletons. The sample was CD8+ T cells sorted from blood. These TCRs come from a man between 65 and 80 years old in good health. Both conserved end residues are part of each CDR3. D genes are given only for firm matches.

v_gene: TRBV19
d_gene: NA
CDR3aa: CASSIEGGYEQYF

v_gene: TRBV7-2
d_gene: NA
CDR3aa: CASLDRWPDTQYF

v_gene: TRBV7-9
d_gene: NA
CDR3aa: CASSSREVNEQFF

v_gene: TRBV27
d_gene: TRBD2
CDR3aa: CASSSGTSGSNEQFF

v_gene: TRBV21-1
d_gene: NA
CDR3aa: CASSRDSSNQPQHF

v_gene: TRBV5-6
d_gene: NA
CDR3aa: CASSGSRDAYTGELFF

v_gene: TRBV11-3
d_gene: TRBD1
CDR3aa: CASSYLTGGSYEQYF

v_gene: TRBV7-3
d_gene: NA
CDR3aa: CASSFGLSGANVLTF

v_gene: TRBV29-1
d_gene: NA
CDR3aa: CSVEGPMTGELFF

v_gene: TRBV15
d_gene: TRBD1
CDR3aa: CATSVAGGGTEAFF

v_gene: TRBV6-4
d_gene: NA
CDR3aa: CASSDGTNTGELFF

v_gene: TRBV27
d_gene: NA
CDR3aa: CASGGAGEQYF

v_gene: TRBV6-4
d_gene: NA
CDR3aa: CASSDSETDTQYF

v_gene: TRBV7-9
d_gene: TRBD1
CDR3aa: CASSTTGANTEAFF

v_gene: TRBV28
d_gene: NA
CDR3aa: CASSLARSSEGQYF

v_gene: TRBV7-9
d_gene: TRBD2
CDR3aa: CASSSAKWTSGEYNEQFF

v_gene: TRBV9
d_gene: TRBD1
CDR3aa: CASSGDSFYNEQFF

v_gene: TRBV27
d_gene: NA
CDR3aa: CASATSSYNEQFF

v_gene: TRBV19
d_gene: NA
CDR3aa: CASSFFDSNQPQHF

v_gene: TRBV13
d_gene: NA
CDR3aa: CASSVGRLGGYTF

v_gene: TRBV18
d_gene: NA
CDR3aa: CASSPGTAGWSSGNTIYF

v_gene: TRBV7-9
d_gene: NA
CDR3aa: CASSSAGGSNYGYTF

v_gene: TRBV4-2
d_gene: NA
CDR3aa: CASSQEDSGANVLTF

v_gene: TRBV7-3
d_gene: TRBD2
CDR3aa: CASSPTSGGAGELFF

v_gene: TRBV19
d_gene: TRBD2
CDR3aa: CASSSTSGDGTGELFF

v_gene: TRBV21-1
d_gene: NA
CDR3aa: CASSKRTGGEQYF

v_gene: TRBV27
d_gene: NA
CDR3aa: CASSFRPVGTEAFF

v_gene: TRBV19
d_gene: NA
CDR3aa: CASSMDIEAFF

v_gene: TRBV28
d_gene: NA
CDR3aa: CASSLWYGDSNQPQHF

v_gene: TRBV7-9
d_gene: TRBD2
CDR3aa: CASSLSGLAEYNEQFF

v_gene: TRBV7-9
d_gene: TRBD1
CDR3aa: CASSSEDRGLNQPQHF

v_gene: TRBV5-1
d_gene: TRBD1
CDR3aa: CASSFTGDLSYEQYF

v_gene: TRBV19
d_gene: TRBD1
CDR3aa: CASSQGASYEQYF

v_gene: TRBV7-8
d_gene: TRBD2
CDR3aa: CASSLAASGVTGELFF

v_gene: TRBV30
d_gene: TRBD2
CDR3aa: CAWSYTSGSEQYF

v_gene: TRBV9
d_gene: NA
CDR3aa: CASSGSMAGDYGYTF

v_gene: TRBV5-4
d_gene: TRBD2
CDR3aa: CASSLSGSSYEQYF

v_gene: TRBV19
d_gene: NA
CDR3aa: CASSISWEVRTENTEAFF

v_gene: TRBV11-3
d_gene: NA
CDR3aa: CASSVGDGELFF

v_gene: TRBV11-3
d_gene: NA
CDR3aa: CASSPRTAMNTEAFF